The 27 T cell receptor beta chains below were found in one sample sequenced in a study of shared clonotypes between healthy human individuals. Only in-frame clones appear in the TCRdb table, and some are missing; sequencing was by immunoSEQ multiplex PCR. The sample shows roughly 1,600,000 clones, 97% to 99% of them seen only once. Sample: naive CD4+ T cells sorted from blood. Subset of the sample: CD45RA+ positively selected. These receptors originate from a man aged 25-40 years in good health.

The CDR3 here is CASSVEGGGPYEQYF. DNA of the CDR3: TGTGCCAGCAGCGTAGAAGGGGGAGGGCCCTACGAGCAGTACTTC. The chain recombines TRBV9 with TRBJ2-7; D possibly corresponds to TRBD2 (7 bases). The CDR3 has 15 amino acids. The germline gives CDR1 SGDLS, CDR2 YYNGEE. Trimming took off 0 bases at V and 2 bases at J, with 12 bases between the two ends. Variable domain in full (rest from reference TRBV9 and TRBJ2-7): DSGVTQTPKHLITATGQRVTLRCSPRSGDLSVYWYQQSLDQGLQFLIQYYNGEERAKGNILERFSAQQFPDLHSELNLSSLELGDSALYFCASSVEGGGPYEQYFGPGTRLTVT.

This rearrangement joins TRBV7-9 to TRBJ1-4, with D perhaps matching TRBD1 (5 bases). Between the trimmed V and J ends, which lost 1 base and 7 bases, there was a span of 13 bases. This CDR3 has 15 residues. Germline CDR1 reads SEHNR; CDR2 reads FQNEAQ (reference sequence). CDR3 nucleotide sequence: TGTGCCAGCAGCTTAGATGGGGGTATAGGTGAAAAACTGTTTTTT. Translation: CASSLDGGIGEKLFF.

This chain links TRBV9 with TRBJ2-2; 7 bases line up with TRBD1. V lost 3 bases and J lost 4; bases outside the gene matches: 15. CDR1 SGDLS and CDR2 YYNGEE come from the germline V gene. This CDR3 spans 18 amino acids. CDR3 coding DNA: TGTGCCAGCAGCGCCACCCCGGGTGGGACAGCGTCCACCGGGGAGCTGTTTTTT. Its translation: CASSATPGGTASTGELFF.

This chain connects TRBV19 to TRBJ2-3, with D tentatively TRBD1 or TRBD2 (5 bases each). CDR3 size: 14 residues. V lost 3 bases and J lost 6, with 13 bases in between. From germline, CDR1 is LNHDA and CDR2 SQIVND (reference sequence). CDR3 residues: CASSMVIGEDTQYF. The DNA for the CDR3 is TGTGCCAGTAGTATGGTTATAGGGGAGGATACGCAGTATTTT.

The genes are TRBV4-3 and TRBJ2-1; TRBD1 aligns across 7 bases. V lost 4 bases and J lost 4; bases outside the gene matches: 10. Germline values: CDR1 LGHNA, CDR2 YSLEER. The CDR3 totals 16 residues. The CDR3 nucleotides read TGCGCCAGCAGCCTTAACAGGGGTGACGGATACAATGAGCAGTTCTTC. It encodes CASSLNRGDGYNEQFF.

This sequence joins TRBV5-1 and TRBJ1-1, with D possibly TRBD1 on 5 matching bases. The CDR3 contains 15 residues. CDR1 and CDR2 from the germline V gene are SGHRS and YFSETQ. V gave up 4 bases and J gave up 3 bases, with 16 bases separating them. The CDR3 DNA reads TGCGCCAGCAGCCCCCCGGGGGTTGGTTACACTGAAGCTTTCTTT. Protein sequence: CASSPPGVGYTEAFF.

Concerning this clone: The sample contains more than one DNA sequence encoding this CDR3. The J gene is TRBJ1-5, the V gene TRBV5-1, with 9 bases identical to TRBD1. Germline V lookup: CDR1 SGHRS, CDR2 YFSETQ. The V segment lost 3 bases and the J segment 4 bases; nucleotides outside the gene matches: 5. The CDR3 consists of 15 residues. CDR3 sequence: CASSSGTGRNQPQHF. DNA of the CDR3: TGCGCCAGCAGCTCCGGGACAGGGAGGAATCAGCCCCAGCATTTT.

As regards this clone: At one of its ends the junction is not consistent with the germline gene, which may arise from a read error. This chain connects TRBV6-6 to TRBJ2-1, with a weak D call TRBD2 (5 bases). The CDR3 sequence is 11 residues long. The germline V gene encodes CDR1 MNHNY and CDR2 SVGAGI (reference sequence). CDR3 sequence reads: CGIKSYNEQFF. The DNA of the CDR3 is TGCGGGATTAAATCCTACAATGAGCAGTTCTTC.

The chain combines TRBV18 with TRBJ1-1; D unresolved. The CDR3 is 15 residues long. Germline CDR1 KGHSH, CDR2 LQKENI. The V end was cut by 6 bases, the J end by 1 base, with 15 bases between. In nucleotides, the CDR3 is TGTGCCAGCTCGCCCCTCGCGCGTGGGAACACTGAAGCTTTCTTT. As protein: CASSPLARGNTEAFF.

The chain employs TRBV7-2 and TRBJ1-1; no clear D. V lost 1 base and J 6 bases, leaving 9 bases between the germline ends. Germline CDR1 reads SGHTA; CDR2 reads FQGNSA. There are 13 residues in the CDR3. CDR3 bases: TGTGCCAGCAGCTTAGATCGGATAGCTGAAGCTTTCTTT. Residues: CASSLDRIAEAFF. Supplemented by reference TRBV7-2 and TRBJ1-1, the full variable domain reads GAGVSQSPSNKVTEKGKDVELRCDPISGHTALYWYRQSLGQGLEFLIYFQGNSAPDKSGLPSDRFSAERTGGSVSTLTIQRTQQEDSAVYLCASSLDRIAEAFFGQGTRLTVV.

This chain uses TRBV5-1 with TRBJ2-5, with D unclear. Germline loops: CDR1 SGHRS, CDR2 YFSETQ. The CDR3 is made up of 15 amino acids. The V end was cut by 2 bases, the J end by 6 bases, with 17 bases between. Written as DNA, the CDR3 is TGCGCCAGCAGCTTAGGTTCTGCGGTGGATAAGACCCAGTACTTC. Protein product: CASSLGSAVDKTQYF. Variable domain in full (rest from reference TRBV5-1 and TRBJ2-5): KAGVTQTPRYLIKTRGQQVTLSCSPISGHRSVSWYQQTPGQGLQFLFEYFSETQRNKGNFPGRFSGRQFSNSRSEMNVSTLELGDSALYLCASSLGSAVDKTQYFGPGTRLLVL.

J is TRBJ1-5 and V is TRBV10-1, with 8 bases fitting TRBD1. Germline CDR1 reads WNHNN; CDR2 reads SYGVQD (reference sequence). This CDR3 has 16 amino acids. Trimming removed 6 bases from V and 3 bases from J; junction bases left unmatched: 10. Here the CDR3 reads CASRPRQGSHNQPQHF. CDR3 sequence (DNA): TGCGCCAGCAGGCCCCGACAGGGGTCCCACAATCAGCCCCAGCATTTT.

The chain employs TRBV30 and TRBJ1-4; possible D gene TRBD1, 5 bases. The V and J ends lost 1 base and 9 bases respectively, with 15 bases between them. The CDR3 totals 14 residues. Germline CDR1 GTSNPN, CDR2 SVGIG (reference sequence). In DNA form, the CDR3 reads TGTGCCTGGAGTGCCTACCCCGGACATCAAAAACTGTTTTTT. This codes for CAWSAYPGHQKLFF.

The chain couples TRBV7-3 to TRBJ2-3; tentatively, D is TRBD2 (6 bases). In germline, CDR1 is SGHTA, CDR2 FQGTGA. Trimming removed 5 bases at V and 4 bases at J, with 13 bases between. The CDR3 totals 14 residues. The CDR3 sequence: CASSPWGGADTQYF. The CDR3, as DNA: TGTGCCAGCAGCCCGTGGGGCGGGGCAGATACGCAGTATTTT.

The J gene is TRBJ1-1, the V gene TRBV2, with 7 bases fitting TRBD1. Germline V gene data show CDR1 as SNHLY and CDR2 as FYNNEI. V gave up 1 base and J gave up 11 bases; unmatched junction bases: 7. CDR3 size: 13 residues. For the CDR3, the DNA is TGTGCCAGCAGTGAAGAAGAGGGGACAGTGGCTTTCTTT. Protein sequence: CASSEEEGTVAFF.

For this clone: At one end, the junction sequence differs from germline, possibly due to a read error. This chain links TRBV7-6 with TRBJ2-7, with D possibly being TRBD2 (6 bases). Germline V gene data show CDR1 as SGHVS and CDR2 as FNYEAQ. This CDR3 contains 12 residues. The CDR3 loop is CASSLGVGRPSF. CDR3 in DNA: TGTGCCAGCAGCTTAGGAGTGGGGAGGCCCTCCTTC.

V gene TRBV18 combines with J gene TRBJ2-3; 7 nucleotides agree with TRBD2. Per the germline V gene, CDR1 is KGHSH and CDR2 is LQKENI. V shed 3 bases and J 4 bases; nucleotides not matched to a gene: 7. This CDR3 region has 15 residues. The CDR3 loop is CASSPGSGGPDTQYF. CDR3 bases: TGTGCCAGCTCACCGGGCTCGGGAGGTCCAGATACGCAGTATTTT.

V gene TRBV4-2 combines with J gene TRBJ2-1, with TRBD2 matching 9 bases. Germline V CDR1 and CDR2: LGHNA, YNFKEQ. This CDR3 has 16 amino acids. Trimming cost V 3 bases and J 9 bases; bases outside gene matches: 12. The CDR3 DNA follows: TGTGCCAGCAGCCAGGGCCTAGCGGGACTTCAGGGTGAGCAGTTCTTC. The encoded protein is CASSQGLAGLQGEQFF.

This chain connects TRBV11-2 to TRBJ1-2; D possibly corresponds to TRBD1 (5 bases). Germline CDR1 and CDR2: SGHAT and FQNNGV. This CDR3 is 14 amino acids long. Trimming removed 5 bases at V and 7 bases at J, with 17 bases between. The CDR3 nucleotides read TGTGCCAGCAGCGCCCGCCTTTCGGGGGTTGGCTACACCTTC. This encodes CASSARLSGVGYTF.

V usage is TRBV6-5 and J usage is TRBJ2-1; 9 bases agree with TRBD2. V lost 2 bases to trimming and J lost 10 bases; unmatched junction nucleotides: 12. Germline V gene sequence: CDR1 MNHEY, CDR2 SVGAGI. This CDR3 is 16 amino acids long. CDR3 sequence: CASSYPSAGGSREQFF. CDR3 coding DNA: TGTGCCAGCAGTTACCCTTCAGCGGGAGGCTCCCGAGAGCAGTTCTTC.

The chain couples TRBV6-5 to TRBJ1-2; TRBD1 matches 9 bases. This CDR3 comprises 13 residues. The V gene end was trimmed by 5 bases and the J gene end by 8 bases; junction bases not matched to a gene: 6. Germline-derived CDR1 and CDR2 are MNHEY and SVGAGI. This CDR3 is CASSPGQGRGYTF. CDR3 nucleotide sequence: TGTGCCAGCAGTCCGGGACAGGGACGCGGCTACACCTTC.

This chain joins TRBV6-5 and TRBJ2-3, with D uncertain. The CDR3 runs to 11 residues. V lost 11 bases and J 6 bases, leaving 12 bases between the germline ends. CDR1 is MNHEY, CDR2 SVGAGI, per germline. The CDR3 loop is CAVGDLDTQYF. For the CDR3, the DNA is TGTGCCGTCGGTGACTTGGATACGCAGTATTTT.

This clone was counted a single time. The chain combines TRBV5-5 with TRBJ2-3, with D unclear. The germline gives CDR1 SGHKS, CDR2 YYEKEE (reference sequence). Trimming took 2 bases from V and 5 from J, leaving 18 bases between them. The length of the CDR3 is 16 residues. CDR3 residues: CASSLRFLAELDTQYF. The CDR3 DNA reads as TGTGCCAGCAGCTTACGTTTTCTTGCGGAGCTAGATACGCAGTATTTT.

The chain carries TRBV28 and TRBJ2-3, with TRBD2 as a possible D gene (6 bases). V lost 10 bases and J 1 base, leaving 12 bases between the germline ends. CDR3 length: 13 amino acids. Per germline, CDR1 MDHEN and CDR2 SYDVKM. The CDR3 DNA reads as TGTGCCACTAGGGAGGTCGGCACAGATACGCAGTATTTT. It encodes CATREVGTDTQYF.

The V and J genes are TRBV6-5 and TRBJ2-2, with 8 bases matching TRBD2. The J segment lost 4 bases and the V segment lost 6 bases, leaving 7 bases of the junction unmatched. The CDR3 is 15 amino acids. The germline V gene encodes CDR1 MNHEY and CDR2 SVGAGI. This CDR3 reads CASRQTSAGTGELFF. The CDR3 region has the DNA TGTGCCAGCAGACAGACTAGCGCGGGCACCGGGGAGCTGTTTTTT.

The V and J genes are TRBV7-8 and TRBJ1-1; D uncertain. CDR3 size: 14 residues. The germline V and J ends were trimmed by 5 bases and 0 bases, with 10 bases remaining between them. Germline-derived CDR1 and CDR2 are SGHVS and FQNEAQ. CDR3 region: CASSEGRMNTEAFF. The CDR3 coding sequence is TGTGCCAGCAGCGAAGGACGGATGAACACTGAAGCTTTCTTT.

Concerning this clone: This CDR3 is also generated by other DNA sequences in the sample. The gene calls are TRBV5-1 and TRBJ2-2, with TRBD2 matching 11 bases. Germline V CDR1 and CDR2: SGHRS, YFSETQ. V dropped 1 base and J dropped 5; count of bases not matched to a gene: 4. This CDR3 has 16 residues. The CDR3 region has the DNA TGCGCCAGCAGCTTGCCTACTAGCGGGAGTACCGGGGAGCTGTTTTTT. It specifies CASSLPTSGSTGELFF.